This record covers a single TCR beta chain. The sample is drawn from a study of blood T cell repertoires in COVID-19. Germline V gene data show CDR1 as SGHNT and CDR2 as YYREEE (reference sequence). Trimming left V 2 bases short and J 0 bases short, with 12 bases between. The CDR3 totals 16 residues. The protocol was immunoSEQ multiplex PCR, while the TCRdb copy is restricted to in-frame clones and leaves out a portion. This sample has some 180,000 clones, with more than 70% found just once. The receptor comes from a man over 45 who had recovered from COVID-19. Sequenced sample: peripheral blood. The chain couples TRBV5-4 to TRBJ2-1, with D perhaps matching TRBD1 (6 bases). The CDR3 sequence is CASSLGGPSSYNEQFF. CDR3 bases: TGTGCCAGCAGCTTAGGGGGTCCTAGCTCCTACAATGAGCAGTTCTTC.